This T cell receptor beta chain was documented in a study of cytomegalovirus exposure and HLA in healthy donors. Overall study findings and caveats: A later analysis linked a missense DCLRE1C variant to TCR beta V- and J-gene trimming.

The CDR3 is made up of 16 amino acids. CDR1 KGHSY and CDR2 FQNENV come from the germline V gene. Vbeta (60) and Jbeta (13) primers were used in the PCR. Method: immunoSEQ multiplex PCR; TCRdb's copy keeps in-frame clones and lacks some. The table shows 130,000 or so clones, with 65% to 90% occurring only once. For this clone: Its specificity is unknown. One end of the junction is discordant with germline, which a read error may explain.

This rearrangement joins TRBV16 to TRBJ2-6, with D maybe TRBD2 (6 bases). The sample was PBMCs. This TCR was sampled from a man aged 25 to 40 in good health and CMV-seronegative. CDR3 amino acids: CASRAGMSSGANGLTF. The CDR3 nucleotides are TGTGCCAGCAGAGCGGGTATGAGCTCTGGGGCCAACGGCCTGACTTTC.